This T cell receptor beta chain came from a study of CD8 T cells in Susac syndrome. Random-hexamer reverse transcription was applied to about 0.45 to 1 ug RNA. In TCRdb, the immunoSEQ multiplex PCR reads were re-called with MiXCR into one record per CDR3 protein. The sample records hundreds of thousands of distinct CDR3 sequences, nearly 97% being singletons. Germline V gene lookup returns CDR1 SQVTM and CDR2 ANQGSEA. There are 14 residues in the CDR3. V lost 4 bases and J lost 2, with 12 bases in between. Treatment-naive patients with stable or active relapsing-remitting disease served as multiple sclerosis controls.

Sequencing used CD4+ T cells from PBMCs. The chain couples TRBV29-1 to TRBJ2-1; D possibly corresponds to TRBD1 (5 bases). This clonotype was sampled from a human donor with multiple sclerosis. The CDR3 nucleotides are TGCAGCGTTGGAGGCAGGGTCACCTACAATGAGCAGTTCTTC. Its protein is CSVGGRVTYNEQFF.